A single T cell receptor beta chain is shown here with its context. Sequencing used immunoSEQ multiplex PCR; TCRdb keeps in-frame clones, though not all of them. This table holds about 15,000 clones, approximately 84% found once. This specimen comes from a study of somatic mutations in cytotoxic T cells in rheumatoid arthritis. Separation of CD4+ and CD8+ cells was performed by positive magnetic bead selection, and purity was verified by flow cytometry. Germline V lookup: CDR1 MDHEN, CDR2 SYDVKM. V was shortened by 2 bases and J by 0 bases, with 11 bases between the two germline ends. The CDR3 totals 15 residues.

Sequenced material: CD8+ T cells sorted from blood. The TCR comes from an adult with rheumatoid arthritis. J is TRBJ2-7 and V is TRBV28; unclear D gene. The CDR3 nucleotides read TGTGCCAGCAGTTTAGGGGATGCGAGCTCCTACGAGCAGTACTTC. Its translation: CASSLGDASSYEQYF.